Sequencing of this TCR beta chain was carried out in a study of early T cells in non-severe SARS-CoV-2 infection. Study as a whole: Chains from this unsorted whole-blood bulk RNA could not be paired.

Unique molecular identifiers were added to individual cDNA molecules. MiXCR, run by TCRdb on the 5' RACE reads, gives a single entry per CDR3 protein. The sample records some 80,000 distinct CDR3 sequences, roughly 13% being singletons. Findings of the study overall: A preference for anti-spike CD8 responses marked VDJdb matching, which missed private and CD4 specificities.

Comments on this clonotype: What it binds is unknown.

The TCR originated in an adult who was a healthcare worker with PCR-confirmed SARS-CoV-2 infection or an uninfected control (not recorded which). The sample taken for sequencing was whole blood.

The CDR3 bases are TGTGCCACCAGCAGAGAGGTGTCGACAGTAGCTAACTATGGCTACACCTTC. It translates to CATSREVSTVANYGYTF. The chain has TRBV15 and TRBJ1-2; maybe TRBD1 (5 bases). Trimming pared 0 bases from V and 0 bases from J, leaving 14 bases between. Germline V lookup: CDR1 LNHNV, CDR2 YYDKDF (reference sequence). The CDR3 has 17 residues.